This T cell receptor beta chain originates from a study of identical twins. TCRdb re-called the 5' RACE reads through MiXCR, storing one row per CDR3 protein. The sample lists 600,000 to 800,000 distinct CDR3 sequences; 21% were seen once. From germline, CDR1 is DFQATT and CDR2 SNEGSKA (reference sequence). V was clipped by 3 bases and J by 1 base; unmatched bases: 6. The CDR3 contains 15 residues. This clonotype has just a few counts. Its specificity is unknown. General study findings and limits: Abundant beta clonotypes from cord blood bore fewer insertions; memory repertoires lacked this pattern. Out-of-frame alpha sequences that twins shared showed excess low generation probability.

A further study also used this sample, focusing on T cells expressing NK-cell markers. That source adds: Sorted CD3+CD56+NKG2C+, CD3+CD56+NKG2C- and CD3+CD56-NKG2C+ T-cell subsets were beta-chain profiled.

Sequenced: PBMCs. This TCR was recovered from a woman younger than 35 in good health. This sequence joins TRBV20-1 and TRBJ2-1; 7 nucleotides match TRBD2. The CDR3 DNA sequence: TGCAGTGCTAGTGGCGGGAGCTCGTCCTACAATGAGCAGTTCTTC. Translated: CSASGGSSSYNEQFF.